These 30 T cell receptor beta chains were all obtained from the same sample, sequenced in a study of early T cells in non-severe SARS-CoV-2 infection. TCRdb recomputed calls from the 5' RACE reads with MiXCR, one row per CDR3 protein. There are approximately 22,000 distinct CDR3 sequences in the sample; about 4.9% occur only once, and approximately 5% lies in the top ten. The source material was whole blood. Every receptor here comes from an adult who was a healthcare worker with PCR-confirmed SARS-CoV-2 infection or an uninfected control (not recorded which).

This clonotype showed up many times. This CDR3 reads CASSLRQGAGANVLTF. In DNA form, the CDR3 reads TGTGCCAGCAGCTTAAGACAGGGGGCTGGGGCCAACGTCCTGACTTTC. The chain is built from TRBV7-2 and TRBJ2-6, with 9 bases identical to TRBD1. The CDR3 has 16 amino acids. V trimming: 2 bases; J trimming: 2 bases; junction bases outside the gene matches: 1. Germline CDR1 is SGHTA and CDR2 is FQGNSA.

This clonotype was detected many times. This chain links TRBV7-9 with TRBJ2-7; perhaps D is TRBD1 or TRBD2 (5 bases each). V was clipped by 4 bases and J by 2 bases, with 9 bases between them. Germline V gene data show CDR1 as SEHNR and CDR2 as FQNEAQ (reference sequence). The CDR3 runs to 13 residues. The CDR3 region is CASSSGDPYEQYF. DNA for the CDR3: TGTGCCAGCAGCTCCGGGGACCCCTACGAGCAGTACTTC.

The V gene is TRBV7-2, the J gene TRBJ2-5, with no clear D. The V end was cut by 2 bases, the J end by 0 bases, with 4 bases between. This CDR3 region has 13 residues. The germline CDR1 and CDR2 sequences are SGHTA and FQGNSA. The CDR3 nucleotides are TGTGCCAGCAGCTTACAATACCAAGAGACCCAGTACTTC. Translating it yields CASSLQYQETQYF.

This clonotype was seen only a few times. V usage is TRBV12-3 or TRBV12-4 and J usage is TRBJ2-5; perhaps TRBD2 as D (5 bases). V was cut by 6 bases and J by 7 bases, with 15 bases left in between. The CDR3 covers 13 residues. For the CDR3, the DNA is TGTGCCAGCAGGAGGGAACTTGTGGGGACCCAGTACTTC. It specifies CASRRELVGTQYF.

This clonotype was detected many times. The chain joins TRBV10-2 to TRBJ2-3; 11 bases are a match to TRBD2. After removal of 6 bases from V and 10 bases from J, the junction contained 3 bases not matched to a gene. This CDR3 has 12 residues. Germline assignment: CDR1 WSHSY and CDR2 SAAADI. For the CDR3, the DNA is TGCGCCAGCAGCGCACTAGCGGGGGCGCAGTATTTT. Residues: CASSALAGAQYF.

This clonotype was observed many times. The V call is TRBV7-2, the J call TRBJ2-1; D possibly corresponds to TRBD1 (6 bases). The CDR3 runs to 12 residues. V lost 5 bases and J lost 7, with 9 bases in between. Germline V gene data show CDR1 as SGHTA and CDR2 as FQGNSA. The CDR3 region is CASSQQGNEQFF. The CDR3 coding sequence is TGTGCCAGCAGCCAACAGGGAAATGAGCAGTTCTTC.

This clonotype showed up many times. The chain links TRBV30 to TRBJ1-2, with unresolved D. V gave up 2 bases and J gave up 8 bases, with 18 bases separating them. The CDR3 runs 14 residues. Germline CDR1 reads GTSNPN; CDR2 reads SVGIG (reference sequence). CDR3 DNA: TGTGCCTGGAGTCGGCTTGGACGGCTCGAAGGCTACACCTTC. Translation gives CAWSRLGRLEGYTF.

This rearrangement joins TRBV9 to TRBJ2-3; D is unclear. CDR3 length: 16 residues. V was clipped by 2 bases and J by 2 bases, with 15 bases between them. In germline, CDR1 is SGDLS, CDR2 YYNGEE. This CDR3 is CASSVAAADLTDTQYF. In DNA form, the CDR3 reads TGTGCCAGCAGCGTCGCGGCGGCAGACCTCACAGATACGCAGTATTTT.

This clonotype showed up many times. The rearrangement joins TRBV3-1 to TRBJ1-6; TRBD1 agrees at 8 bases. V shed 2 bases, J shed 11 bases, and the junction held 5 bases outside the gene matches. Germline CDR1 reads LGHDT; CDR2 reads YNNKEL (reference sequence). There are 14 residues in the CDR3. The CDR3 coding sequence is TGTGCCAGCAGCCAAAGACAGGGGTCGGCACCCCTCCACTTT. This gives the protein CASSQRQGSAPLHF. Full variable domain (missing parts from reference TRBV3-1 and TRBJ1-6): DTAVSQTPKYLVTQMGNDKSIKCEQNLGHDTMYWYKQDSKKFLKIMFSYNNKELIINETVPNRFSPKSPDKAHLNLHINSLELGDSAVYFCASSQRQGSAPLHFGNGTRLTVT.

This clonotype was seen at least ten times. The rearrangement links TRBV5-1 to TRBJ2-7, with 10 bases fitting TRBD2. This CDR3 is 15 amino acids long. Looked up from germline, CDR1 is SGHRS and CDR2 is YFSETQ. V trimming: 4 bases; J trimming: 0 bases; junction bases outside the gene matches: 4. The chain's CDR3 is CASSPASGSSYEQYF. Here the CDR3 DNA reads TGCGCCAGCAGCCCCGCTAGCGGGAGCTCCTACGAGCAGTACTTC.

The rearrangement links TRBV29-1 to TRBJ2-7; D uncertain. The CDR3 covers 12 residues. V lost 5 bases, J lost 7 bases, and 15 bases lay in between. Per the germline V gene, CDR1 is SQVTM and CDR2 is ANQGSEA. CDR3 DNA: TGCAGCGTTAGCCCCTCCGGTGGTGAGCAGTACTTC. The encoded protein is CSVSPSGGEQYF.

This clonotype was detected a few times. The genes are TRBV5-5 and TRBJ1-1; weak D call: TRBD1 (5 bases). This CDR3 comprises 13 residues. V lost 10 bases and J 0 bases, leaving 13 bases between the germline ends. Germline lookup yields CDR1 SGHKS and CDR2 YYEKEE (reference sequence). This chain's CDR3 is CAGGNAVNTEAFF. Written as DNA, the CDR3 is TGTGCCGGGGGTAATGCGGTGAACACTGAAGCTTTCTTT.

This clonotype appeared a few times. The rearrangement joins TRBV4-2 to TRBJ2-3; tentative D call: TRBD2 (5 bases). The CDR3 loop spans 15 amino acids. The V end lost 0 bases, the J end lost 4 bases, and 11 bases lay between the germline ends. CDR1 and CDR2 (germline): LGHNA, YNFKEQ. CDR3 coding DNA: TGTGCCAGCAGCCAAGAGGGGTCGAGGGCAGATACGCAGTATTTT. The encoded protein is CASSQEGSRADTQYF.

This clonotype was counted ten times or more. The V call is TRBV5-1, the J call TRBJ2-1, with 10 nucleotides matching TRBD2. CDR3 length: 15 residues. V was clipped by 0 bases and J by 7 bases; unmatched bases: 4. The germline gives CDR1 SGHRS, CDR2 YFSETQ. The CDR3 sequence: CASSLGSGGSNEQFF. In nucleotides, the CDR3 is TGCGCCAGCAGCTTGGGTAGCGGGGGGAGTAATGAGCAGTTCTTC.

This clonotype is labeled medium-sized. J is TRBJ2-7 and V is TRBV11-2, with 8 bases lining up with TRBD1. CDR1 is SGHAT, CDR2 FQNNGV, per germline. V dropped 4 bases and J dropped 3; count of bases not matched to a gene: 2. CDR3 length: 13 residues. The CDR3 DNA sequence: TGTGCCAGCAGCTACGACAGGGGCTACGAGCAGTACTTC. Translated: CASSYDRGYEQYF. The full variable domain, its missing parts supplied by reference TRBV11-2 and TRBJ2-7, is EAGVAQSPRYKIIEKRQSVAFWCNPISGHATLYWYQQILGQGPKLLIQFQNNGVVDDSQLPKDRFSAERLKGVDSTLKIQPAKLEDSAVYLCASSYDRGYEQYFGPGTRLTVT.

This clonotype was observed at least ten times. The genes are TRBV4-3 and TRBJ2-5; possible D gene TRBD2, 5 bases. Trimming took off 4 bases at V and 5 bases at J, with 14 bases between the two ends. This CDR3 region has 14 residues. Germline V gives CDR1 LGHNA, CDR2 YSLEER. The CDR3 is CASSPWVSGETQYF. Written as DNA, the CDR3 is TGCGCCAGCAGCCCCTGGGTCTCGGGGGAGACCCAGTACTTC.

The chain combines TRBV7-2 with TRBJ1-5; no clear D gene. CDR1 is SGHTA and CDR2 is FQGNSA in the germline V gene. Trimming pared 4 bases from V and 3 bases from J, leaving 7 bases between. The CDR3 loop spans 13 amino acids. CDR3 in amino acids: CASSSENNQPQHF. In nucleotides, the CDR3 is TGTGCCAGCAGCTCAGAGAACAATCAGCCCCAGCATTTT.

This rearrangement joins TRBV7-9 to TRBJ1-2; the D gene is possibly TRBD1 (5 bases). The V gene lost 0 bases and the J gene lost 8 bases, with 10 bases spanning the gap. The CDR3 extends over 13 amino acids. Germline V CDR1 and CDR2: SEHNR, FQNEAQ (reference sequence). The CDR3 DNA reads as TGTGCCAGCAGCTTAGCTGGGGACCCCGGCTACACCTTC. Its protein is CASSLAGDPGYTF.

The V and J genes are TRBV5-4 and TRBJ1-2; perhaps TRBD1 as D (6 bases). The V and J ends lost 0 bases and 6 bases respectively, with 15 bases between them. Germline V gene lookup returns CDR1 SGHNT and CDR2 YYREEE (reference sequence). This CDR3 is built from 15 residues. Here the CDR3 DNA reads TGTGCCAGCAGCTTGGGTACAGGGTTGCCTAATGGCTACACCTTC. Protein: CASSLGTGLPNGYTF.

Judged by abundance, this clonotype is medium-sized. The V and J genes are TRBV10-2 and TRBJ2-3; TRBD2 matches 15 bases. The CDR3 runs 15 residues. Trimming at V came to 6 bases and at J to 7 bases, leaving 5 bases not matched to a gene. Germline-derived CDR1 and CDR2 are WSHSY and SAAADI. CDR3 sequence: CASRPGLAGGHTQYF. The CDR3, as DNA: TGCGCCAGCAGACCGGGACTAGCGGGAGGACATACGCAGTATTTT.

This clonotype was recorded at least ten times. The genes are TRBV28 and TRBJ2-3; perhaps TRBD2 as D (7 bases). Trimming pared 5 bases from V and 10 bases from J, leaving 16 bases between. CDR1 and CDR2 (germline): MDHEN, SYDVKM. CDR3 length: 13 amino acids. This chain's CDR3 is CASSGRGGPAQYF. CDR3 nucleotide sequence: TGTGCCAGCAGTGGAAGGGGGGGACCAGCGCAGTATTTT.

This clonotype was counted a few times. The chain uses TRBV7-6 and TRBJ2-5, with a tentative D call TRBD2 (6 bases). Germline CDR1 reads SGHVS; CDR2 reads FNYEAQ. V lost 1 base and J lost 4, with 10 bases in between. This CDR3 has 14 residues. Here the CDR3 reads CASSLGRGGETQYF. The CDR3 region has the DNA TGTGCCAGCAGCTTAGGTAGGGGAGGAGAGACCCAGTACTTC.

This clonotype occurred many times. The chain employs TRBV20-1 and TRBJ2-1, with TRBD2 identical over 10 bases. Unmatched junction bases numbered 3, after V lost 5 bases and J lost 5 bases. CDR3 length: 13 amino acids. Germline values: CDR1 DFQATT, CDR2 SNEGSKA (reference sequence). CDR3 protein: CSAGGLAHNEQFF. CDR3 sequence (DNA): TGCAGTGCTGGGGGACTAGCGCACAATGAGCAGTTCTTC.

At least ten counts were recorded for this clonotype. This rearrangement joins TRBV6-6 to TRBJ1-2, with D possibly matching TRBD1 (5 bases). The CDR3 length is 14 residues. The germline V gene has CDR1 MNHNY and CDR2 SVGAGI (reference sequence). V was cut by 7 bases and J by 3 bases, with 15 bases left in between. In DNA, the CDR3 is TGTGCCAGCATCGTAAATGGGGGTTACTATGGCTACACCTTC. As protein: CASIVNGGYYGYTF.

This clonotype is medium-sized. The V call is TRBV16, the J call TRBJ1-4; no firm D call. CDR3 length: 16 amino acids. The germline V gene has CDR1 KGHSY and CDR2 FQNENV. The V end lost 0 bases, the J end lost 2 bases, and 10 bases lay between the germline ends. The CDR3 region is CASSQSITDTNEKLFF. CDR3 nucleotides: TGTGCCAGCAGCCAATCGATAACAGACACTAATGAAAAACTGTTTTTT. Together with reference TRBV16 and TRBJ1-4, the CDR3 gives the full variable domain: GEEVAQTPKHLVRGEGQKAKLYCAPIKGHSYVFWYQQVLKNEFKFLISFQNENVFDETGMPKERFSAKCLPNSPCSLEIQATKLEDSAVYFCASSQSITDTNEKLFFGSGTQLSVL.

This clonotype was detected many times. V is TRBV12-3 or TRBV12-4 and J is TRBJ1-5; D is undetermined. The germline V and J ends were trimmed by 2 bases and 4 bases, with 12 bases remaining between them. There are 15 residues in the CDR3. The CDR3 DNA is TGTGCCAGCAGTTTATCCGAGGGTGGAAATCAGCCCCAGCATTTT. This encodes CASSLSEGGNQPQHF.

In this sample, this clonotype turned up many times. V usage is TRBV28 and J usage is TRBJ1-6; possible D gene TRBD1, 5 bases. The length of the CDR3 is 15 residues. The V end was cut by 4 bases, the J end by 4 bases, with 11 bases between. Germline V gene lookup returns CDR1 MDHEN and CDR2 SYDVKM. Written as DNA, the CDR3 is TGTGCCAGCAGTTCAGGGCCTACATATAATTCACCCCTCCACTTT. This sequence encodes CASSSGPTYNSPLHF.

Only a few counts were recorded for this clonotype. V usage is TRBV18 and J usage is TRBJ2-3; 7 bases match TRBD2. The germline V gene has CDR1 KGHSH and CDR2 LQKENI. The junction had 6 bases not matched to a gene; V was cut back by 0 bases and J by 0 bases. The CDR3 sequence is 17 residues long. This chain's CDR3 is CASSPPVVSGSTDTQYF. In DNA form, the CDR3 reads TGTGCCAGCTCACCACCAGTGGTTAGCGGGAGCACAGATACGCAGTATTTT.

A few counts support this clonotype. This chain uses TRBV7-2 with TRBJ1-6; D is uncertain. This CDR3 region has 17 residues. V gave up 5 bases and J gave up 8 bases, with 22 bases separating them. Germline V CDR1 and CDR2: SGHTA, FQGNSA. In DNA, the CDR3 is TGTGCCAGCAGCCCACTATTGGTTATTGATGGCTATTCACCCCTCCACTTT. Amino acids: CASSPLLVIDGYSPLHF.

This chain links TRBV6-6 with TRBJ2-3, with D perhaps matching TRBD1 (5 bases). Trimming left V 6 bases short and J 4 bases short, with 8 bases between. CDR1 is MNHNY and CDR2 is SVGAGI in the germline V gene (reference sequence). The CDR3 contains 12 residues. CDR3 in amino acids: CASSPGSDTQYF. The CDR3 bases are TGTGCCAGCAGCCCAGGGTCAGATACGCAGTATTTT.